The source of this T cell receptor (beta chain) is a study of naive and memory T cell subsets. Germline CDR1 reads KGHDR; CDR2 reads SFDVKD. V gave up 9 bases and J gave up 8 bases, with 10 bases separating them. CDR3 length: 12 amino acids. Both TRBC1 and TRBC2 were covered by a beta constant-region primer of two equimolar oligonucleotides. The ligated cDNA underwent four PCR rounds using SP2 and nested alpha and beta constant-region primers. TCRdb re-analysed the UMI-ligation and nested PCR reads in MiXCR, keeping a single row per CDR3 protein. The data hold around 130,000 distinct CDR3 sequences, with about 36% observed a single time.

The sample consisted of central memory CD4+ T cells from blood. This chain joins TRBV24-1 and TRBJ1-6; TRBD1 might be the D (5 bases). This clonotype was obtained from a human donor in good health. The CDR3 reads CATPGADSPLHF. As DNA, the CDR3 is TGTGCCACCCCCGGGGCCGATTCACCCCTCCACTTT.